The clone carrying this T cell receptor (beta chain) was detected many times. The ends lost 2 bases at V and 2 bases at J; junction bases unmatched: 1. Germline V gene sequence: CDR1 MNHEY, CDR2 SVGAGI. The CDR3 has 15 residues. This entry comes from a study of T cells in Graves' hyperthyroidism and ophthalmopathy. There were TCR beta CDR3 regions amplified from RNA transcripts. Initially, a first-round RT-PCR of the TCR CDR3 employed the HTBI primer set. Via MiXCR, TCRdb re-called the multiplex PCR reads, giving one row per CDR3 protein. The table has under 250,000 distinct CDR3 sequences, roughly 22% seen once; the top ten hold 35%.

Sequencing was performed on blood. This clonotype was obtained from a woman aged 35 to 49 with Graves' ophthalmopathy. The genes are TRBV6-5 and TRBJ1-2; 11 bases align to TRBD1. The DNA of the CDR3 is TGTGCCAGCAGTTACCGGGACAGGGGGAACTATGGCTACACCTTC. This encodes CASSYRDRGNYGYTF.